Below are 14 T cell receptor beta chains sequenced from a single sample in a study of T cell responses to AZD1222 COVID-19 vaccine. Only in-frame clones appear in the TCRdb table, and some are missing; sequencing was by immunoSEQ multiplex PCR. The repertoire holds roughly 130,000 clones, with roughly 94% as singletons. This sample comprised peripheral blood, obtained on day 0 of AZD1222 vaccination. These receptor sequences come from an adult in good health.

The chain is built from TRBV19 and TRBJ1-1; maybe TRBD1 (6 bases). The CDR3 covers 18 residues. Germline V gene data show CDR1 as LNHDA and CDR2 as SQIVND (reference sequence). V lost 0 bases and J lost 0, with 17 bases in between. The CDR3 protein is CASSIDRTPGALNTEAFF. Here the CDR3 DNA reads TGTGCCAGTAGTATAGATAGGACGCCGGGGGCACTGAACACTGAAGCTTTCTTT.

V is TRBV20-1 and J is TRBJ2-1, with 7 bases aligning to TRBD2. V was clipped by 3 bases and J by 2 bases; unmatched bases: 7. Germline V gives CDR1 DFQATT, CDR2 SNEGSKA (reference sequence). The CDR3 runs to 15 residues. The CDR3 DNA reads as TGCAGTGCTAGTTCTAGCGGTGGAGCCTACAATGAGCAGTTCTTC. Translating gives CSASSSGGAYNEQFF.

The V and J genes are TRBV28 and TRBJ1-2; the D is unclear. V shed 2 bases and J shed 10 bases, with 11 bases lying between them. From germline, CDR1 is MDHEN and CDR2 SYDVKM. This CDR3 is 12 amino acids long. The CDR3 spells CASSLPRQSYTF. CDR3 DNA sequence: TGTGCCAGCAGTTTACCTAGACAATCCTACACCTTC.

This clone was recorded only once. The chain links TRBV4-1 to TRBJ2-7; D possibly corresponds to TRBD2 (6 bases). The CDR3 covers 13 residues. Per the germline V gene, CDR1 is MGHRA and CDR2 is YSYEKL. V lost 4 bases to trimming and J lost 1 base, with 8 bases between them. The CDR3 DNA sequence: TGCGCCAGCAGCCGGGACTTTTCCTACGAGCAGTACTTC. Translated: CASSRDFSYEQYF.

The chain employs TRBV29-1 and TRBJ2-1; tentative D call: TRBD2 (6 bases). Trimming pared 7 bases from V and 6 bases from J, leaving 10 bases between. Germline CDR1 SQVTM, CDR2 ANQGSEA. The CDR3 extends over 11 amino acids. The CDR3 reads CSALGGNEQFF. CDR3 coding DNA: TGCAGCGCTCTGGGAGGCAATGAGCAGTTCTTC.

The chain employs TRBV18 and TRBJ2-7; TRBD1 aligns across 9 bases. The CDR3 totals 16 residues. V lost 1 base and J lost 3; bases outside the gene matches: 7. CDR1 is KGHSH and CDR2 is LQKENI in the germline V gene. CDR3 nucleotide sequence: TGTGCCAGCTCACCACAGGTCCAGGACAGGGGCTACGAGCAGTACTTC. Its protein is CASSPQVQDRGYEQYF. The full variable domain, completed using reference TRBV18 and TRBJ2-7, is NAGVMQNPRHLVRRRGQEARLRCSPMKGHSHVYWYRQLPEEGLKFMVYLQKENIIDESGMPKERFSAEFPKEGPSILRIQQVVRGDSAAYFCASSPQVQDRGYEQYFGPGTRLTVT.

This sequence joins TRBV25-1 and TRBJ1-2; no reliable D call. The CDR3 has 12 residues. V lost 0 bases and J 1 base, leaving 0 bases between the germline ends. Germline V lookup: CDR1 MGHDK, CDR2 SYGVNS. CDR3 residues: CASSEYNYGYTF. CDR3 coding DNA: TGTGCCAGCAGTGAATATAACTATGGCTACACCTTC.

The J gene is TRBJ2-1, the V gene TRBV9; TRBD2 aligns across 7 bases. Germline assignment: CDR1 SGDLS and CDR2 YYNGEE. CDR3 length: 16 residues. The J segment lost 4 bases and the V segment lost 3 bases, leaving 10 bases of the junction unmatched. The CDR3 DNA sequence: TGTGCCAGCAGCGCCGACCGGGACTACCCGTACAATGAGCAGTTCTTC. This encodes CASSADRDYPYNEQFF. Supplemented by reference TRBV9 and TRBJ2-1, the full variable domain reads DSGVTQTPKHLITATGQRVTLRCSPRSGDLSVYWYQQSLDQGLQFLIQYYNGEERAKGNILERFSAQQFPDLHSELNLSSLELGDSALYFCASSADRDYPYNEQFFGPGTRLTVL.

The V and J genes are TRBV6-6 and TRBJ1-1, with D possibly TRBD1 on 6 matching bases. Germline values: CDR1 MNHNY, CDR2 SVGAGI (reference sequence). The V and J ends lost 5 bases and 0 bases respectively, with 19 bases between them. The CDR3 covers 17 residues. DNA for the CDR3: TGTGCCAGCAGTCACACCACTTACAGGGTGATGAACACTGAAGCTTTCTTT. Protein product: CASSHTTYRVMNTEAFF.

This clone came up once. V gene TRBV28 combines with J gene TRBJ1-2, with TRBD1 matching over 10 bases. The length of the CDR3 is 14 residues. The V and J ends lost 5 bases and 7 bases, in that order; junction bases with no gene match: 7. CDR1 and CDR2 from the germline V gene are MDHEN and SYDVKM. The CDR3 loop reads CASSPGTGVGGYTF. DNA for the CDR3: TGTGCCAGCAGTCCCGGGACAGGGGTTGGTGGCTACACCTTC.

The chain recombines TRBV11-2 with TRBJ1-2; TRBD1 matches 10 bases. The CDR3 runs to 13 residues. Per germline, CDR1 SGHAT and CDR2 FQNNGV. The ends lost 5 bases at V and 4 bases at J; junction bases unmatched: 1. The chain's CDR3 is CASSRQGAYGYTF. The CDR3 bases are TGTGCCAGCAGCAGACAGGGGGCCTATGGCTACACCTTC.

V gene TRBV13 combines with J gene TRBJ1-1; D possibly corresponds to TRBD1 (6 bases). The CDR3 has 13 amino acids. Germline CDR1 is PRHDT and CDR2 is FYEKMQ (reference sequence). V was pared by 5 bases and J by 1 base, with 8 bases between. CDR3 nucleotides: TGTGCCAGCAGCCTGGACAGGAACACTGAAGCTTTCTTT. This codes for CASSLDRNTEAFF.

The chain employs TRBV30 and TRBJ2-7, with 8 bases lining up with TRBD2. The CDR3 is 14 amino acids. CDR1 is GTSNPN and CDR2 is SVGIG in the germline V gene (reference sequence). J lost 3 bases, V lost 3 bases, and 7 bases had no gene match. CDR3 loop: CAWRSWLAGYEQYF. In DNA, the CDR3 is TGTGCCTGGAGATCATGGCTAGCGGGCTACGAGCAGTACTTC.

The rearrangement uses TRBV18 and TRBJ2-5; no clear D gene. The CDR3 is 13 amino acids. Deletions cut 3 bases from V and 0 bases from J, with 5 bases between. Per the germline V gene, CDR1 is KGHSH and CDR2 is LQKENI. The CDR3 sequence: CASSPGYQETQYF. In nucleotides, the CDR3 is TGTGCCAGCTCACCGGGATACCAAGAGACCCAGTACTTC.